This T cell receptor (beta chain) was observed in a study of blood T cell repertoires in COVID-19. Overall study context: Some COVID-19 samples were acute and others convalescent; all came from the United States, Italy and Spain.

This clone was observed a single time. V was clipped by 4 bases and J by 2 bases, with 15 bases between them. The germline gives CDR1 SQVTM, CDR2 ANQGSEA. There are 14 residues in the CDR3. Original methodology: Using reference gene primer amplification, nucleated cell counts were estimated. The method was immunoSEQ multiplex PCR; TCRdb's version includes in-frame clones alone and lacks a portion of them. From that table come the V and J calls and clone size; the DNA was used to work out D and trimming. The sample lists more than 65,000 clones, more than 75% seen once, with 8% to 10% in the top ten. This rearrangement joins TRBV29-1 to TRBJ2-7, with TRBD2 as a possible D gene (6 bases). The sample was peripheral blood. This sequence originates from a human donor in a cohort sampled during active COVID-19. CDR3 nucleotide sequence: TGCAGCGTTGCTGTCGGAGGGATCCCCTACGAGCAGTACTTC. This sequence encodes CSVAVGGIPYEQYF.